These 5 T cell receptor beta chains originate from one sample sequenced in a study of blood T cell repertoires in COVID-19. Clones were sequenced by immunoSEQ multiplex PCR, and TCRdb holds only the in-frame ones, with some missing. Of hundreds of thousands of clones detected, 90% to 95% appear once; the ten largest clones hold around 3.5%. The material sequenced was peripheral blood. These receptors came from a woman aged 18 to 35 who had recovered from COVID-19.

This sequence joins TRBV5-1 and TRBJ1-5; D possibly corresponds to TRBD1 (5 bases). The CDR3 has 15 residues. V lost 3 bases, J lost 7 bases, and 17 bases lay in between. The germline CDR1 and CDR2 sequences are SGHRS and YFSETQ. The CDR3 here is CASSSSPSAGQPQHF. CDR3 nucleotide sequence: TGCGCCAGCAGCTCGTCTCCGAGCGCAGGGCAGCCCCAGCATTTT.

The chain combines TRBV6-2 or TRBV6-3 with TRBJ2-5; 10 nucleotides align to TRBD2. The CDR3 length is 17 residues. Germline values: CDR1 MNHEY, CDR2 SVGEGT. The V segment lost 6 bases and the J segment 4 bases; nucleotides outside the gene matches: 14. This CDR3 is CASSPGVLAGVGETQYF. CDR3 in DNA: TGTGCCAGCAGCCCCGGGGTCCTAGCGGGAGTAGGAGAGACCCAGTACTTC.

The chain combines TRBV4-3 with TRBJ2-2; a weak D match, TRBD2 (5 bases). The CDR3 runs 16 residues. Germline values: CDR1 LGHNA, CDR2 YSLEER. Between the trimmed V and J ends, which lost 0 bases and 0 bases, there was a span of 8 bases. The chain's CDR3 is CASSQDSGTNTGELFF. CDR3 sequence (DNA): TGCGCCAGCAGCCAAGATTCGGGGACGAACACCGGGGAGCTGTTTTTT.

The chain employs TRBV4-3 and TRBJ1-2; D call uncertain. V was trimmed by 0 bases and J by 4 bases, leaving 15 bases between them. The germline gives CDR1 LGHNA, CDR2 YSLEER. The CDR3 is 16 amino acids. DNA for the CDR3: TGCGCCAGCAGCCAAGAACCCTCTCTGACTGGCTATGGCTACACCTTC. This sequence encodes CASSQEPSLTGYGYTF.

This clone was picked up one time. J is TRBJ2-7 and V is TRBV27; 7 positions match TRBD1. The V segment lost 5 bases and the J segment 0 bases; nucleotides outside the gene matches: 4. The germline gives CDR1 MNHEY, CDR2 SMNVEV (reference sequence). This CDR3 comprises 14 residues. The CDR3 loop is CASSPGQFSYEQYV. Here the CDR3 DNA reads TGTGCCAGCAGTCCGGGACAGTTCTCCTACGAGCAGTACGTC.